A single sample gave rise to the 18 T cell receptor beta chains below, sequenced in a study of CD8+CD57+ T cells in acquired aplastic anemia. Genomic DNA constituted the template upon which TCR beta VDJ and CDR3 profiling was performed. In TCRdb, the reads were re-called with MiXCR into one record per CDR3 protein. The profile shows hundreds of thousands of distinct CDR3 sequences, 65% to 80% of them singletons. Input material: sorted CD4+, CD8+, or CD8+CD57+ T cells (not recorded which) from PBMCs. Receptors were obtained from a human donor in good health, serving as a control.

This clonotype was detected ten times or more. The chain couples TRBV29-1 to TRBJ2-2, with 10 bases lining up with TRBD1. V lost 5 bases to trimming and J lost 6 bases; unmatched junction nucleotides: 9. The CDR3 is made up of 15 amino acids. The germline CDR1 and CDR2 sequences are SQVTM and ANQGSEA. This CDR3 reads CSVFGTGAPPGELFF. The CDR3 region has the DNA TGCAGCGTTTTCGGGACAGGGGCGCCCCCCGGGGAGCTGTTTTTT.

This clonotype appeared once. The chain employs TRBV7-9 and TRBJ1-2; D is unclear. The V and J ends lost 2 bases and 4 bases respectively, with 17 bases between them. The CDR3 is made up of 16 amino acids. CDR1 is SEHNR, CDR2 FQNEAQ, per germline (reference sequence). In DNA form, the CDR3 reads TGTGCCAGCAGCTTAAATTTAGACGGTTTGGGCTATGGCTACACCTTC. This gives the protein CASSLNLDGLGYGYTF.

The chain uses TRBV2 and TRBJ1-2, with D tentatively TRBD1 (6 bases). V was shortened by 5 bases and J by 12 bases, with 19 bases between the two germline ends. There are 13 residues in the CDR3. Germline-derived CDR1 and CDR2 are SNHLY and FYNNEI. The CDR3 loop is CASSLRQDSGNTF. CDR3 DNA sequence: TGTGCCAGCAGTCTACGACAGGACTCTGGAAACACCTTC.

The V call is TRBV12-3 or TRBV12-4, the J call TRBJ1-2; the match to TRBD1 covers 8 bases. The CDR3 is 14 residues long. The J segment lost 6 bases and the V segment lost 7 bases, leaving 10 bases of the junction unmatched. The CDR3 DNA follows: TGTGCCAGCACTGATCAGGGGGCTGAAGATGGCTACACCTTC. Its protein is CASTDQGAEDGYTF.

This clonotype has only a few counts. A read error may explain this, as a much larger clone is one base away. The rearrangement links TRBV19 to TRBJ1-1; D ambiguous. Looked up from germline, CDR1 is LNHDA and CDR2 is SQIVND (reference sequence). The CDR3 extends over 14 amino acids. Here the CDR3 DNA reads TGTGCCAGTAGTAGGAATAGTATGAACACTGGAGCTTTCTTT. Protein: CASSRNSMNTGAFF.

This clonotype was counted only a few times. The chain combines TRBV6-7 with TRBJ2-2; 15 bases are shared with TRBD2. TRBV6-7 is labeled an ORF, and its function is uncertain. The V segment lost 2 bases and the J segment 3 bases; nucleotides outside the gene matches: 7. This CDR3 region has 19 residues. The CDR3 protein is CASSYEPGLAGGYTGELFF. In nucleotides, the CDR3 is TGTGCCAGCAGTTACGAACCGGGACTAGCGGGGGGATACACCGGGGAGCTGTTTTTT.

This clonotype appeared many times. The V and J genes are TRBV6-2 or TRBV6-3 and TRBJ2-1; 12 bases agree with TRBD1. The CDR3 runs 14 residues. Trimming at V came to 4 bases and at J to 8 bases, leaving 3 bases not matched to a gene. The germline gives CDR1 MNHEY, CDR2 SVGEGT. CDR3 coding DNA: TGTGCCAGCAGTTCGGGACAGGGGGCCCATGAGCAGTTCTTC. Translating it yields CASSSGQGAHEQFF.

This clonotype has at least ten counts. The chain couples TRBV12-3 or TRBV12-4 to TRBJ1-2; 8 nucleotides match TRBD1. This CDR3 spans 13 amino acids. The V segment lost 3 bases and the J segment 5 bases; nucleotides outside the gene matches: 2. The CDR3 region is CASSLGQEYGYTF. The CDR3 DNA is TGTGCCAGCAGTTTGGGACAGGAGTATGGCTACACCTTC.

J is TRBJ1-4 and V is TRBV19; the D is unclear. Germline V gene data show CDR1 as LNHDA and CDR2 as SQIVND (reference sequence). V was clipped by 5 bases and J by 4 bases, with 14 bases between them. CDR3 length: 15 residues. DNA of the CDR3: TGTGCCAGTAGTGTCGACCCACCCAGTAATGAAAAACTGTTTTTT. Translated, it gives CASSVDPPSNEKLFF.

The J gene is TRBJ2-1, the V gene TRBV24-1; D possibly corresponds to TRBD1 (5 bases). V gave up 10 bases and J gave up 2 bases, with 11 bases separating them. CDR1 KGHDR and CDR2 SFDVKD come from the germline V gene. This CDR3 comprises 13 residues. CDR3 nucleotide sequence: TGTGCCACGGGTGACAGACCCTACAATGAGCAGTTCTTC. Translating gives CATGDRPYNEQFF.

The V and J genes are TRBV10-3 and TRBJ2-1; perhaps D is TRBD1 or TRBD2 (5 bases each). V was clipped by 3 bases and J by 4 bases, with 13 bases between them. This CDR3 has 15 amino acids. CDR1 is ENHRY and CDR2 is SYGVKD in the germline V gene. The CDR3 nucleotides are TGTGCCATCAGTGATTCAGGGACCAAATACAATGAGCAGTTCTTC. Protein: CAISDSGTKYNEQFF.

The chain joins TRBV7-9 to TRBJ2-7; D is undetermined. Germline V gene lookup returns CDR1 SEHNR and CDR2 FQNEAQ (reference sequence). V was shortened by 2 bases and J by 0 bases, with 11 bases between the two germline ends. The CDR3 is made up of 15 amino acids. This CDR3 is CASSLNGVDSYEQYF. DNA of the CDR3: TGTGCCAGCAGCTTAAATGGTGTGGACTCCTACGAGCAGTACTTC.

The chain links TRBV10-3 to TRBJ2-3, with 9 bases identical to TRBD2. Per germline, CDR1 ENHRY and CDR2 SYGVKD. V dropped 4 bases and J dropped 3; count of bases not matched to a gene: 8. This CDR3 is 16 amino acids long. CDR3 in amino acids: CAISARVAGATDTQYF. The DNA for the CDR3 is TGTGCCATCAGTGCTAGAGTAGCGGGGGCTACAGATACGCAGTATTTT.

The V gene is TRBV28, the J gene TRBJ2-1; 12 nucleotides match TRBD2. V trimming: 3 bases; J trimming: 12 bases; junction bases outside the gene matches: 3. Germline V lookup: CDR1 MDHEN, CDR2 SYDVKM. This CDR3 has 13 amino acids. The CDR3, as DNA: TGTGCCAGCAGTTTTACTAGCGGGGGGTCGCAGTTCTTC. It yields the protein CASSFTSGGSQFF.

This clonotype was seen many times. This chain links TRBV20-1 with TRBJ1-1; a weak D match, TRBD1 (5 bases). Looked up from germline, CDR1 is DFQATT and CDR2 is SNEGSKA (reference sequence). The CDR3 spans 13 residues. Between the trimmed V and J ends, which lost 5 bases and 7 bases, there was a span of 17 bases. The CDR3, as DNA: TGCAGTGCTCCCGGGACCAGGGATGGTGAAGCTTTCTTT. Protein product: CSAPGTRDGEAFF.

Regarding this clonotype: One end of the junction is discordant with germline, which a read error may explain. The chain couples TRBV7-7 to TRBJ2-7, with D perhaps assigned TRBD1 or TRBD2 (6 bases each). CDR3 length equals 13 residues. Germline V gene data show CDR1 as SSHAT and CDR2 as FNYEAQ (reference sequence). CDR3 residues: CASSPGAGEEQHF. The CDR3 coding sequence is TGTGCCAGCAGCCCCGGGGCAGGGGAGGAGCAGCACTTC. The full variable domain, its missing parts supplied by reference TRBV7-7 and TRBJ2-7, is GAGVSQSPRYKVTKRGQDVTLRCDPISSHATLYWYQQALGQGPEFLTYFNYEAQPDKSGLPSDRFSAERPEGSISTLTIQRTEQRDSAMYRCASSPGAGEEQHFGPGTRLTVT.

The rearrangement links TRBV11-2 to TRBJ2-3, with D possibly matching TRBD2 (6 bases). The CDR3 runs to 15 residues. Per the germline V gene, CDR1 is SGHAT and CDR2 is FQNNGV. V was trimmed by 5 bases and J by 4 bases, leaving 16 bases between them. The CDR3 coding sequence is TGTGCCAGCAGCGGCCGGGACTGGCAGTCAGATACGCAGTATTTT. It yields the protein CASSGRDWQSDTQYF.

This clonotype has only a few counts. This chain uses TRBV6-6 with TRBJ1-6, with 7 bases identical to TRBD1. Trimming cost V 5 bases and J 8 bases; bases outside gene matches: 6. Germline loops: CDR1 MNHNY, CDR2 SVGAGI (reference sequence). The CDR3 has 14 amino acids. The CDR3 DNA follows: TGTGCCAGCAGTACGAGGACAGGTGATTCACCCCTCCACTTT. It translates to CASSTRTGDSPLHF.